The T cell receptor (beta chain) described here comes from a study of OX40 agonist ivuxolimab in advanced cancers. Notes on the research overall: Ivuxolimab was a fully human IgG2 agonistic monoclonal antibody targeting the costimulatory receptor OX40 (CD134). Intravenous ivuxolimab was administered to patients every 2 weeks at six dose levels: 0.01, 0.1, 0.3, 1.5, 3 and 10 mg/kg. Of the roughly 52 patients in dose escalation, about 20 had hepatocellular carcinoma, about 15 had melanoma, 9 had renal cell carcinoma and 9 had head and neck cancer. The dose-escalation cohort was roughly 83% male with a mean age of 60 years, ranging from roughly 23 to 85. Prior anti-PD-1, anti-PD-L1 or anti-CTLA-4 therapy was permitted, and checkpoint inhibitors had been received by roughly 40% of dose-escalation patients. Partial responses were achieved by three dose-escalation patients, of whom one had hepatocellular carcinoma and two had cutaneous melanoma. The purpose of peripheral TCRbeta sequencing was to test whether ivuxolimab changed TCR sequence diversity and led to clonal T-cell expansion. The paper describes the monotherapy dose-escalation part (N of about 47 patients) of the phase I trial of ivuxolimab.

Overall study results and their limits: On average, CD8+ T cells showed more expanded clones than CD4+ T cells after ivuxolimab. Which antigens the clonally expanded peripheral T cells were specific for was not determined. Low levels of normalized T-cell clonal expansion were also shown by some nonresponding patients. Clonal expansion of both CD4+ and CD8+ blood T cells was observed from baseline to week 6 at doses 0.1 to 3.0 mg/kg. In partial responders in the 0.1-3.0 mg/kg groups, normalized peripheral clonal expansion was found to be among the lowest, especially among CD8+ T cells.

On this clone: Its antigen has not been determined. No quality values exist for individual bases; no much larger clone is one base distant.

The trial excluded patients who had a history of autoimmune disease or were on systemic immunosuppression. Peripheral blood for TCR sequencing was collected from all dose cohorts at baseline, on cycle 4 day 1, and on cycle 7 day 1. The samples were taken from a phase I, first-in-human, multicenter, open-label dose-escalation trial of ivuxolimab. The trial enrolled adults with locally advanced or metastatic head and neck squamous cell, hepatocellular, melanoma or renal cell carcinoma. Before TCR sequencing, CD4+ and CD8+ T cells were separately sorted from peripheral blood. For sequencing of the TCRbeta CDR3 region, genomic DNA was extracted from the sorted cells. TCRbeta CDR3 regions were sequenced using the immunoSEQ Assay. Imported from immuneACCESS, the table was reduced by TCRdb to in-frame sequences with V and J called. These copies leave out some clones; in studies compared against another copy, an unresolved V gene accounts for under half, and the cause of the remainder is not known. For this sample the table gives roughly 100,000 clones, of which about 92% were detected only once. In total, the top ten clones hold around 0.25% of the sample.

This receptor was identified in an adult with an advanced solid tumor such as melanoma, head and neck, liver or kidney cancer. Sequencing was performed on CD4+ or CD8+ T cells sorted from blood, taken in a trial of the OX40 agonist ivuxolimab.

The sequenced DNA is TGTGCCAGCAGAGAAGGGGGCGACGGCACAGATACGCAGTATTTT. It translates to CASREGGDGTDTQYF. Rearrangement joined TRBV28 to TRBJ2-3; the central 7 bases match TRBD1. The CDR1 and CDR2 encoded by the germline V gene are MDHEN and SYDVKM. The germline V end is reduced by 6 bases and the J end by 1 base; junction bases left unmatched: 7. From the cysteine through the phenylalanine, the CDR3 covers 15 amino acids. Only CDR3 DNA remains: 45 bases, in frame from the first base.